This T cell receptor (beta chain) was retrieved from a study of beta chain features in type 1 diabetes. Overall study results and limits: At VDJ recombination sites, type 1 diabetes patients had fewer insertions and more deleted nucleotides.

Investigators reverse transcribed all isolated RNA, so they sequenced expressed TCRB transcripts. Generated by immunoSEQ multiplex PCR, the TCRdb table keeps only in-frame clones and is missing some. The sample lists fewer than 650,000 clones, roughly 15% occurring once. Germline assignment: CDR1 SGHTA and CDR2 FQGNSA. This CDR3 has 13 amino acids. Trimming took off 6 bases at V and 0 bases at J, with 6 bases between the two ends. Comments on this clone: Its specificity is not known.

The clonotype comes from a man younger than 35 in good health. This chain uses TRBV7-2 with TRBJ1-3, with D unresolved. Material: naive CD4+ T cells from blood. CDR3 sequence: CASRRVSGNTIYF. The CDR3 nucleotides read TGTGCCAGCAGACGGGTCTCTGGAAACACCATATATTTT. Full variable domain (missing parts from reference TRBV7-2 and TRBJ1-3): GAGVSQSPSNKVTEKGKDVELRCDPISGHTALYWYRQSLGQGLEFLIYFQGNSAPDKSGLPSDRFSAERTGGSVSTLTIQRTQQEDSAVYLCASRRVSGNTIYFGEGSWLTVV.